This T cell receptor beta chain was identified in a study of T cells in Graves' hyperthyroidism and ophthalmopathy. Study-level findings and limits: Most clonotypes that expanded in the thyroid above 0.001 also showed up in blood.

From RNA transcripts, TCR beta CDR3 regions were amplified. First-round RT-PCR of the TCR CDR3 relied on the HTBI primer set. Each CDR3 protein gets one entry after TCRdb re-called the multiplex PCR reads with MiXCR. This sample carries roughly 110,000 distinct CDR3 sequences, 15% to 20% of them seen once, and the ten largest clones take 42%. Stable disease denoted Graves' hyperthyroidism without ophthalmopathy progression within 18 months. The hyperthyroidism was newly diagnosed and had lasted under 2 months; the patients were aged 18 to 65. Fresh peripheral blood, 7.5 to 10 ml of it, supplied the PBMCs. Germline loops: CDR1 SGHTA, CDR2 FQGTGA. The CDR3 is 13 residues long. Trimming at V came to 5 bases and at J to 6 bases, leaving 5 bases not matched to a gene. This clonotype was recorded at least ten times. As yet, its antigen is unknown.

Sequencing used blood. This TCR was recovered from a woman aged 50 to 60 with Graves' hyperthyroidism. The chain employs TRBV7-3 and TRBJ1-2; TRBD1 matches at 8 bases. The CDR3 here is CASSGRQGNGYTF. CDR3 DNA: TGTGCCAGCAGCGGGCGACAGGGGAATGGCTACACCTTC.